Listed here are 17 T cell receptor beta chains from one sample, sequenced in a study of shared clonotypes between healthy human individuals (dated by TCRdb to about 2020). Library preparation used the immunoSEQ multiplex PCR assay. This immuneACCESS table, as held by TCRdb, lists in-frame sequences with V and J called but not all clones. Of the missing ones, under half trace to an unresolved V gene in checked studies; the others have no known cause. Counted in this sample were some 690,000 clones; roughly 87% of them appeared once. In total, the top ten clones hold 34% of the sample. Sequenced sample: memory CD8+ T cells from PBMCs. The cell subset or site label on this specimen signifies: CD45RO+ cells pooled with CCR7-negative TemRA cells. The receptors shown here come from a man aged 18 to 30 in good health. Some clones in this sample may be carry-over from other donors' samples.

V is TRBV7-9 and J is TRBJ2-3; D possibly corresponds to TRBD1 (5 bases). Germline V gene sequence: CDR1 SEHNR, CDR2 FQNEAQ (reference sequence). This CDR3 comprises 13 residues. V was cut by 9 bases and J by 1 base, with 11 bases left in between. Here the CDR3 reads CASHDRRTDTQYF. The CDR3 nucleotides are TGTGCCAGTCACGACAGACGCACAGATACGCAGTATTTT. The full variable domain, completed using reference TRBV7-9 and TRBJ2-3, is DTGVSQNPRHKITKRGQNVTFRCDPISEHNRLYWYRQTLGQGPEFLTYFQNEAQLEKSRLLSDRFSAERPKGSFSTLEIQRTEQGDSAMYLCASHDRRTDTQYFGPGTRLTVL.

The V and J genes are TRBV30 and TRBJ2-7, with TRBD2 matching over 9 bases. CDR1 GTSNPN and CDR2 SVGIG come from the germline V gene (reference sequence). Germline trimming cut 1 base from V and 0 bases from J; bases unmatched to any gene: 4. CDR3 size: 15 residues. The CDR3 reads CAWSDLAGRSYEQYF. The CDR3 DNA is TGTGCCTGGAGTGATCTAGCGGGACGCTCCTACGAGCAGTACTTC.

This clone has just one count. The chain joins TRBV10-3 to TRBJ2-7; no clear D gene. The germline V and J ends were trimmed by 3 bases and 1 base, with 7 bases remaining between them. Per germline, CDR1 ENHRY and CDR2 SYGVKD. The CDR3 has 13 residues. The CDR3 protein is CAISDTLSYEQYF. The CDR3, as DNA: TGTGCCATCAGTGACACTCTATCCTACGAGCAGTACTTC.

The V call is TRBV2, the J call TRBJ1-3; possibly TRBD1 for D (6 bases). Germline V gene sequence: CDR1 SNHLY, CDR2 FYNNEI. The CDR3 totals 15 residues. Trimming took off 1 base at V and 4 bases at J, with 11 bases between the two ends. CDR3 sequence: CASSEVIQGGNTIYF. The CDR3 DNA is TGTGCCAGCAGTGAAGTTATACAGGGAGGAAACACCATATATTTT. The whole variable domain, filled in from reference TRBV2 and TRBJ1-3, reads EPEVTQTPSHQVTQMGQEVILRCVPISNHLYFYWYRQILGQKVEFLVSFYNNEISEKSEIFDDQFSVERPDGSNFTLKIRSTKLEDSAMYFCASSEVIQGGNTIYFGEGSWLTVV.

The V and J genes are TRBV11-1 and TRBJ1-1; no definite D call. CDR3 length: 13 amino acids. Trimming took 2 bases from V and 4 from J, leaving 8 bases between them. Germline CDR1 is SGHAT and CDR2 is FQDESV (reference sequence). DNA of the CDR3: TGTGCCAGCAGCTTACACCTGGGCACTGAAGCTTTCTTT. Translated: CASSLHLGTEAFF. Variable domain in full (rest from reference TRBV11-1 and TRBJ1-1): EAEVAQSPRYKITEKSQAVAFWCDPISGHATLYWYRQILGQGPELLVQFQDESVVDDSQLPKDRFSAERLKGVDSTLKIQPAELGDSAMYLCASSLHLGTEAFFGQGTRLTVV.

The CDR3 DNA follows: TGTGCCTGGAGTTCCTCACTTGGGACTGAAGCTTTCTTT. This translates into CAWSSSLGTEAFF. V gene TRBV30 combines with J gene TRBJ1-1; unclear D gene. Looked up from germline, CDR1 is GTSNPN and CDR2 is SVGIG (reference sequence). The CDR3 is made up of 13 amino acids. The V and J ends lost 2 bases and 5 bases respectively, with 12 bases between them.

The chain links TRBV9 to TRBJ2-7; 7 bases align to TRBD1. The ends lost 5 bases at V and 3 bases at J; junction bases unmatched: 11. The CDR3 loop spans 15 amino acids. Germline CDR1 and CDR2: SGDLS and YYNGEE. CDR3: CASSALGTASYEQYF. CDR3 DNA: TGTGCCAGCAGTGCCTTGGGGACAGCTAGCTACGAGCAGTACTTC.

The CDR3 DNA sequence: TGTGCCAGCAGCTTAGCCCGCGACAGGATCTACGAGCAGTACTTC. Protein: CASSLARDRIYEQYF. The V gene is TRBV7-9, the J gene TRBJ2-7, with D perhaps TRBD1 (6 bases). This CDR3 region has 15 residues. The V gene's germline CDR1 is SEHNR and CDR2 FQNEAQ (reference sequence). V was shortened by 0 bases and J by 3 bases, with 12 bases between the two germline ends.

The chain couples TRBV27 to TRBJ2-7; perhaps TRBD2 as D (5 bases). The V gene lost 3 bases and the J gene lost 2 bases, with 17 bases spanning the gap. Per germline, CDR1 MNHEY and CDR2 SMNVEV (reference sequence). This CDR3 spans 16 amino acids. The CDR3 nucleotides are TGTGCCAGCAGTTTCCAACCCTCAGAGCGGACCTACGAGCAGTACTTC. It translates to CASSFQPSERTYEQYF.

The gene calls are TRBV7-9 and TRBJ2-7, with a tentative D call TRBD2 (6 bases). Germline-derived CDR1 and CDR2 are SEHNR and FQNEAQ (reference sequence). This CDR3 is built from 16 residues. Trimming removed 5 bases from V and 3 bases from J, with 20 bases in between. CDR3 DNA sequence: TGTGCCAGCAGCCCCCTAGGAGGGATGGCCAACTACGAGCAGTACTTC. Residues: CASSPLGGMANYEQYF.

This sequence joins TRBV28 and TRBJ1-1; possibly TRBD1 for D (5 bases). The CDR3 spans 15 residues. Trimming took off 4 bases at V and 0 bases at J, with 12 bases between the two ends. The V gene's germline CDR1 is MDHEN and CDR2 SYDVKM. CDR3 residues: CASSYEGWVNTEAFF. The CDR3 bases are TGTGCCAGCAGTTACGAGGGGTGGGTGAACACTGAAGCTTTCTTT.

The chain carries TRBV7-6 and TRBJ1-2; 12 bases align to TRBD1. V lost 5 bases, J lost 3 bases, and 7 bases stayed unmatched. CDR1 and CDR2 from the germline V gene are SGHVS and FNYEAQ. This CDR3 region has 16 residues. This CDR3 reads CASSQGTGGMYYGYTF. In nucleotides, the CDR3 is TGTGCCAGCAGCCAGGGGACAGGGGGCATGTACTATGGCTACACCTTC.

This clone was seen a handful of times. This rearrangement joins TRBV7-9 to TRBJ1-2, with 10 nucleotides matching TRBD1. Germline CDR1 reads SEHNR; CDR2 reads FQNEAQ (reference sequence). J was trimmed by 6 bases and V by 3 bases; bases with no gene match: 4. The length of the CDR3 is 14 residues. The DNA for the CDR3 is TGTGCCAGCAGCTTTCCGACAGGGGGCAATGGCTACACCTTC. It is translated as CASSFPTGGNGYTF.

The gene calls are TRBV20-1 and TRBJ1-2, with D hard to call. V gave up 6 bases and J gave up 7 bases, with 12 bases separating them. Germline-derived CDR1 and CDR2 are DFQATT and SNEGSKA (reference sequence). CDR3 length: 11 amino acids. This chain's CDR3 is CSAPTGVGYTF. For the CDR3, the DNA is TGCAGTGCCCCGACCGGGGTTGGCTACACCTTC.

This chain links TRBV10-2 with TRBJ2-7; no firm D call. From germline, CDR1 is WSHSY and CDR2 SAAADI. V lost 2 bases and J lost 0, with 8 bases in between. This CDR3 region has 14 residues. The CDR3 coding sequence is TGCGCCAGCAGTGAGCGTTTAAGCTCCTACGAGCAGTACTTC. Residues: CASSERLSSYEQYF.

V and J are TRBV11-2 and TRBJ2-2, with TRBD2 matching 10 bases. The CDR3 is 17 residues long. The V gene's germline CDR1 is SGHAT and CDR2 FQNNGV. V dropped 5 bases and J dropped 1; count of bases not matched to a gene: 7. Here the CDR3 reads CASSTQRTSGNTGELFF. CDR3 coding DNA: TGTGCCAGCAGCACCCAGCGGACTAGCGGGAACACCGGGGAGCTGTTTTTT.

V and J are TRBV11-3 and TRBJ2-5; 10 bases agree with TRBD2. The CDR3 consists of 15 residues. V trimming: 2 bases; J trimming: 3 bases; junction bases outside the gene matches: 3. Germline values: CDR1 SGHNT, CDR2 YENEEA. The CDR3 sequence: CASSLRTSGKETQYF. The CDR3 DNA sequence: TGTGCCAGCAGCTTAAGGACTAGCGGAAAAGAGACCCAGTACTTC. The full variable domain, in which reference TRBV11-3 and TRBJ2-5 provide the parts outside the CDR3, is EAGVVQSPRYKIIEKKQPVAFWCNPISGHNTLYWYLQNLGQGPELLIRYENEEAVDDSQLPKDRFSAERLKGVDSTLKIQPAELGDSAVYLCASSLRTSGKETQYFGPGTRLLVL.